The clone carrying this T cell receptor beta chain was recorded many times. Its antigen remains unidentified. Clinical Activity Scores of at least 3, NOSPECS grades of at least 4 and durations under 3 months characterized ophthalmopathy patients. Exclusion of a patient resulted from uncontrolled infection, other autoimmune disease, pregnancy or lactation. The germline V gene encodes CDR1 SEHNR and CDR2 FQNEAQ (reference sequence). CDR3 size: 18 residues. Trimming took 1 base from V and 4 from J, leaving 21 bases between them. The sample originates from a study of T cells in Graves' hyperthyroidism and ophthalmopathy. Regarding the study as a whole: In simple terms, a model built on 13 V-J features told ophthalmopathy apart from stable hyperthyroidism. Within blood appeared most thyroid clonotypes that had expanded above 0.001.

Amplification yielded TCR beta CDR3 regions, with RNA transcripts as the source. Initially, a first-round RT-PCR of the TCR CDR3 employed the HTBI primer set. TCRdb recomputed calls from the multiplex PCR reads with MiXCR, one row per CDR3 protein. The sample contains roughly 650,000 distinct CDR3 sequences, 16% of which appear only once. The sequence was collected from a woman in her thirties or forties with Graves' ophthalmopathy. Material for sequencing was blood. V gene TRBV7-9 combines with J gene TRBJ2-3; D gene unclear. The CDR3 DNA reads TGTGCCAGCAGCTTAGATCCCCCCCGGCCGGCAGGCGCAGATACGCAGTATTTT. Translating gives CASSLDPPRPAGADTQYF.